These 15 T cell receptor beta chains were sequenced from one sample in a study of blood T cells in healthy people across ages. Then a second PCR, running roughly 7 to 11 cycles, was carried out with a sample-barcoded 5' primer and a J-beta primer mix. Using its own MiXCR run on the 5' RACE reads, TCRdb lists one record per CDR3 protein. The sample gives more than 1,400,000 distinct CDR3 sequences, 42% of which show up once; roughly 7.9% is in the top ten. The sequenced material came from blood. Receptor source: a woman aged 18-29 years in good health.

The sample holds a few counts of this clonotype. The chain employs TRBV20-1 and TRBJ1-2, with D possibly TRBD1 on 6 matching bases. Germline assignment: CDR1 DFQATT and CDR2 SNEGSKA (reference sequence). The CDR3 sequence is 17 residues long. V dropped 0 bases and J dropped 5 bases, with 22 bases sitting between them. The CDR3 region has the DNA TGCAGTGCTAGAGATCGGGGGGGGGCAAGTAGTTTTTATGGCTACACCTTC. Amino acid sequence: CSARDRGGASSFYGYTF.

The J gene is TRBJ2-1, the V gene TRBV29-1; maybe TRBD2 (6 bases). Trimming cost V 4 bases and J 10 bases, with 17 bases left between them. The CDR3 spans 13 residues. Germline-derived CDR1 and CDR2 are SQVTM and ANQGSEA. CDR3 in amino acids: CSVVASATYEQFF. The CDR3 DNA reads as TGCAGCGTTGTGGCTAGCGCGACCTACGAGCAGTTCTTC.

The chain couples TRBV24-1 to TRBJ2-1, with 8 bases fitting TRBD1. There are 17 residues in the CDR3. J gave up 2 bases and V 7 bases, and 12 bases lay outside the gene matches. Germline loops: CDR1 KGHDR, CDR2 SFDVKD. In DNA, the CDR3 is TGTGCCACCAGCGACCCGTTCAGGGGGCCGACCTACAATGAGCAGTTCTTC. Its translation is CATSDPFRGPTYNEQFF.

Here the CDR3 DNA reads TGTGCCAGCAGCCATCAAGGGAGCAGCAACTATGGCTACACCTTC. As protein: CASSHQGSSNYGYTF. V and J are TRBV3-1 and TRBJ1-2; D remains ambiguous. The CDR3 consists of 15 residues. V shed 3 bases and J shed 2 bases, with 13 bases lying between them. CDR1 is LGHDT, CDR2 YNNKEL, per germline (reference sequence).

V gene TRBV20-1 combines with J gene TRBJ2-1; 7 positions match TRBD1. With the DNA end fitting TRBJ2-7 better, the J assignment may be wrong. The CDR3 consists of 16 residues. The germline V gene encodes CDR1 DFQATT and CDR2 SNEGSKA (reference sequence). CDR3: CSARGTGVKAYNEQYF. The DNA for the CDR3 is TGCAGTGCTAGGGGTACAGGGGTAAAGGCCTACAATGAGCAGTACTTC.

This clonotype has more than one count but fewer than ten. The gene calls are TRBV5-1 and TRBJ2-7; possibly TRBD1 or TRBD2 for D (5 bases each). The germline CDR1 and CDR2 sequences are SGHRS and YFSETQ. This CDR3 has 12 residues. V lost 1 base and J 7 bases, leaving 9 bases between the germline ends. CDR3 bases: TGCGCCAGCAGCTTGATGGGGGTTGAGCAGTACTTC. Protein: CASSLMGVEQYF.

V is TRBV7-9 and J is TRBJ2-3, with TRBD2 matching 7 bases. The CDR3 extends over 16 amino acids. In germline, CDR1 is SEHNR, CDR2 FQNEAQ (reference sequence). The trim removed 3 bases at V and 2 bases at J, leaving 8 bases unmatched. The CDR3 coding sequence is TGTGCCAGCAGCTTCTACCGGGACTACGACACAGATACGCAGTATTTT. Translating gives CASSFYRDYDTDTQYF. Variable domain in full (rest from reference TRBV7-9 and TRBJ2-3): DTGVSQNPRHKITKRGQNVTFRCDPISEHNRLYWYRQTLGQGPEFLTYFQNEAQLEKSRLLSDRFSAERPKGSFSTLEIQRTEQGDSAMYLCASSFYRDYDTDTQYFGPGTRLTVL.

The genes are TRBV6-5 and TRBJ2-3, with a tentative D call TRBD1 (6 bases). There are 16 residues in the CDR3. The germline gives CDR1 MNHEY, CDR2 SVGAGI. Deletions cut 3 bases from V and 0 bases from J, with 13 bases between. Here the CDR3 reads CASSYKQGASTDTQYF. The CDR3 DNA follows: TGTGCCAGCAGTTATAAACAGGGAGCTAGCACAGATACGCAGTATTTT.

This sequence joins TRBV27 and TRBJ2-5; 11 bases map to TRBD2. The V segment lost 3 bases and the J segment 1 base; nucleotides outside the gene matches: 4. Germline V lookup: CDR1 MNHEY, CDR2 SMNVEV (reference sequence). The CDR3 consists of 16 residues. The CDR3 nucleotides read TGTGCCAGCAGTTTTCGGCTAGCGGGGGGCCAAGAGACCCAGTACTTC. As protein: CASSFRLAGGQETQYF.

For this clonotype: This could be a read error, since a much larger clone is one nucleotide away. The rearrangement joins TRBV5-1 to TRBJ2-1; tentatively, D is TRBD2 (6 bases). V was cut by 4 bases and J by 9 bases, with 14 bases left in between. The germline V gene has CDR1 SGHRS and CDR2 YFSETQ. The CDR3 extends over 13 amino acids. The CDR3: CASSGRRDSEQFF. In DNA, the CDR3 is TGCGCCAGCAGCGGGAGGAGAGACAGTGAGCAGTTCTTC.

The chain combines TRBV7-9 with TRBJ1-4; 7 bases line up with TRBD1. The V gene end was trimmed by 5 bases and the J gene end by 7 bases; junction bases not matched to a gene: 10. This CDR3 contains 15 residues. Per germline, CDR1 SEHNR and CDR2 FQNEAQ (reference sequence). CDR3 residues: CASSPLTGSGEKLFF. The CDR3 DNA follows: TGTGCCAGCAGCCCCCTGACAGGGTCGGGTGAAAAACTGTTTTTT.

This clonotype was detected a few times. The chain carries TRBV29-1 and TRBJ2-3, with D perhaps matching TRBD1 (5 bases). This CDR3 has 14 residues. V was shortened by 4 bases and J by 1 base, with 12 bases between the two germline ends. Germline V lookup: CDR1 SQVTM, CDR2 ANQGSEA. Here the CDR3 DNA reads TGCAGCGTTGCGAAGGGGCATGGCACAGATACGCAGTATTTT. This gives the protein CSVAKGHGTDTQYF.

As for this clonotype: The junction departs from germline at one end; a sequencing error may be responsible. This chain connects TRBV12-3 or TRBV12-4 to TRBJ2-1, with 9 bases that match TRBD1. There are 15 residues in the CDR3. The CDR3 DNA follows: TGTACCAGCGGGGAAGTGGACAGGGGAGTCAATGAGCAGTTCTTC. Translating it yields CTSGEVDRGVNEQFF.

This clonotype was detected only a few times. This chain uses TRBV20-1 with TRBJ2-5; a weak D match, TRBD2 (5 bases). This CDR3 has 16 residues. Looked up from germline, CDR1 is DFQATT and CDR2 is SNEGSKA (reference sequence). V lost 3 bases to trimming and J lost 5 bases, with 22 bases between them. CDR3 protein: CSARSPIGVMEETQYF. The CDR3 coding sequence is TGCAGTGCTAGGTCACCTATCGGGGTAATGGAGGAGACCCAGTACTTC.

This clonotype has a handful of counts. The genes are TRBV6-6 and TRBJ1-2, with 9 bases matching TRBD1. The junction had 6 bases not matched to a gene; V was cut back by 7 bases and J by 3 bases. Germline V gives CDR1 MNHNY, CDR2 SVGAGI (reference sequence). The CDR3 is 14 residues long. CDR3: CASIIGQGHYGYTF. CDR3 DNA sequence: TGTGCCAGCATTATAGGACAGGGGCACTATGGCTACACCTTC.